This TCR beta chain was profiled in a study of shared clonotypes between healthy human individuals. General observations from the study: Some naive CD4 clonotypes, 4.5% to 5.5%, turned up in common across several donors. Non-shared clonotypes showed lower generation probabilities than clonotypes common to all four donors.

Concerning this clone: No antigen is known for it.

Data came from immunoSEQ multiplex PCR; TCRdb stores just in-frame clones and leaves some out. The table shows approximately 1,500,000 clones, with roughly 98% occurring only once. V gave up 3 bases and J gave up 4 bases, with 17 bases separating them. This CDR3 contains 16 residues. In germline, CDR1 is SGHNT, CDR2 YYREEE (reference sequence). This rearrangement joins TRBV5-4 to TRBJ2-1; perhaps TRBD1 as D (5 bases). The TCR sequence derives from a man younger than 45 in good health. Source material: naive CD4+ T cells sorted from blood. The subset here: CD45RA+ positively selected. CDR3 sequence: CASSYFGRAAYNEQFF. Written as DNA, the CDR3 is TGTGCCAGCAGCTACTTTGGCAGGGCGGCGTACAATGAGCAGTTCTTC.